Below are 31 T cell receptor beta chains sequenced from a single sample in a study of cytomegalovirus exposure and HLA in healthy donors. The PCR made use of 60 Vbeta and 13 Jbeta primers. Clones were read by immunoSEQ multiplex PCR, and TCRdb kept only the in-frame ones, dropping some. Among 250,000 to 350,000 clones listed, roughly 90% were seen once. Material: PBMCs. The source is a woman aged 18-35 years in good health and CMV-seronegative.

The chain is built from TRBV2 and TRBJ2-5, with 7 bases that match TRBD2. V trimming: 6 bases; J trimming: 4 bases; junction bases outside the gene matches: 5. The CDR3 is 13 amino acids. The germline V gene encodes CDR1 SNHLY and CDR2 FYNNEI. The CDR3 DNA reads as TGTGCCAGCAGGGCGGGGGAGGGAGAGACCCAGTACTTC. The encoded protein is CASRAGEGETQYF.

Turning to this clone: A junction boundary mismatches the germline segment, possibly from a read error. The chain uses TRBV5-6 and TRBJ1-2, with 9 bases lining up with TRBD1. This CDR3 is 16 amino acids long. Germline loops: CDR1 SGHDT, CDR2 YYEEEE. CDR3 amino acids: CANSPPLGQGYYGYTF. CDR3 nucleotides: TGTGCCAACAGCCCGCCCCTGGGACAGGGTTACTATGGCTACACCTTC.

The chain carries TRBV4-1 and TRBJ1-5; 7 bases fit TRBD1. V trimming: 2 bases; J trimming: 4 bases; junction bases outside the gene matches: 2. This CDR3 has 14 amino acids. CDR1 and CDR2 from the germline V gene are MGHRA and YSYEKL. CDR3 sequence: CASSQWDSNQPQHF. The CDR3 nucleotides read TGCGCCAGCAGCCAATGGGACAGTAATCAGCCCCAGCATTTT.

The DNA of the CDR3 is TGTGCCAGCAGCTTAATGCAGGGCCAGCCCCAGCATTTT. Translating gives CASSLMQGQPQHF. V and J are TRBV7-2 and TRBJ1-5; D may be TRBD1 (5 bases). Germline loops: CDR1 SGHTA, CDR2 FQGNSA. V gave up 2 bases and J gave up 7 bases, with 9 bases separating them. This CDR3 is 13 amino acids long.

Only one count was recorded for this clone. This chain connects TRBV5-6 to TRBJ2-1; 8 nucleotides line up with TRBD2. The CDR3 consists of 15 residues. From germline, CDR1 is SGHDT and CDR2 YYEEEE. With V trimmed by 3 bases and J by 4 bases, 6 bases remained unmatched. As DNA, the CDR3 is TGTGCCAGCAGCTATGACGGGGGGGGATACAATGAGCAGTTCTTC. Translating it yields CASSYDGGGYNEQFF.

The chain couples TRBV27 to TRBJ1-2, with D perhaps matching TRBD1 (6 bases). The CDR3 has 16 residues. From germline, CDR1 is MNHEY and CDR2 SMNVEV (reference sequence). The CDR3 DNA reads as TGTGATACGAGCCTTTCTAGACAGGATAAAACCTTGGGCTACACCTTC. It specifies CDTSLSRQDKTLGYTF.

The CDR3 DNA sequence: TGTGCCAGCAGCCCCGGGACGGGAGGGGCCTACGAGCAGTACTTC. It yields the protein CASSPGTGGAYEQYF. The J gene is TRBJ2-7, the V gene TRBV7-6; 8 bases are a match to TRBD2. CDR3 length equals 15 residues. CDR1 is SGHVS and CDR2 is FNYEAQ in the germline V gene. Trimming cost V 5 bases and J 2 bases; bases outside gene matches: 8.

This clone was seen a single time. This chain uses TRBV7-2 with TRBJ2-1, with 9 bases lining up with TRBD2. The CDR3 is made up of 15 amino acids. V shed 4 bases and J 2 bases; nucleotides not matched to a gene: 3. Germline V gene data show CDR1 as SGHTA and CDR2 as FQGNSA. DNA of the CDR3: TGTGCCAGCAGCTCCGTAGCGGGGGCCTACAATGAGCAGTTCTTC. This gives the protein CASSSVAGAYNEQFF.

The chain combines TRBV7-9 with TRBJ1-1; D uncertain. In germline, CDR1 is SEHNR, CDR2 FQNEAQ (reference sequence). The CDR3 extends over 12 amino acids. The germline V and J ends were trimmed by 4 bases and 6 bases, with 9 bases remaining between them. The CDR3 reads CASSSLGAEAFF. The CDR3 bases are TGTGCCAGCAGCTCACTAGGTGCTGAAGCTTTCTTT.

The chain has TRBV10-1 and TRBJ2-5, with D possibly matching TRBD1 (6 bases). Trimming left V 3 bases short and J 5 bases short, with 13 bases between. The CDR3 is made up of 14 amino acids. CDR1 is WNHNN and CDR2 is SYGVQD in the germline V gene (reference sequence). CDR3: CASSDQGMRETQYF. As DNA, the CDR3 is TGCGCCAGCAGTGATCAGGGGATGAGGGAGACCCAGTACTTC.

The chain carries TRBV27 and TRBJ1-2; 8 bases align to TRBD1. The CDR3 has 14 residues. V shed 1 base and J 8 bases; nucleotides not matched to a gene: 6. CDR1 and CDR2 (germline): MNHEY, SMNVEV (reference sequence). The CDR3 region is CASSLYGQGWGYTF. CDR3 sequence (DNA): TGTGCCAGCAGTTTATATGGACAGGGTTGGGGCTACACCTTC.

J is TRBJ2-1 and V is TRBV7-2; 7 bases are shared with TRBD1. Germline trimming cut 5 bases from V and 10 bases from J; bases unmatched to any gene: 8. The CDR3 is made up of 13 amino acids. Per the germline V gene, CDR1 is SGHTA and CDR2 is FQGNSA. The CDR3 reads CASSAWDSHEQFF. In DNA form, the CDR3 reads TGTGCCAGCAGCGCCTGGGACAGCCACGAGCAGTTCTTC.

This chain uses TRBV27 with TRBJ1-2; D gene unclear. The CDR3 is 14 residues long. From germline, CDR1 is MNHEY and CDR2 SMNVEV (reference sequence). The germline V and J ends were trimmed by 0 bases and 5 bases, with 10 bases remaining between them. CDR3 loop: CASSLSPGQYGYTF. The CDR3 DNA follows: TGTGCCAGCAGTTTATCCCCAGGCCAGTATGGCTACACCTTC.

This clone has a single count. This sequence joins TRBV13 and TRBJ2-5, with D perhaps matching TRBD2 (7 bases). The V gene lost 5 bases and the J gene lost 10 bases, with 26 bases spanning the gap. The V gene's germline CDR1 is PRHDT and CDR2 FYEKMQ (reference sequence). CDR3 length equals 16 residues. CDR3 protein: CASSVLTSRGQGIQYF. Here the CDR3 DNA reads TGTGCCAGCAGCGTACTGACTAGCCGGGGCCAGGGGATCCAGTACTTC.

This sequence joins TRBV10-3 and TRBJ2-3; D perhaps matches TRBD1 (5 bases). Germline V gene lookup returns CDR1 ENHRY and CDR2 SYGVKD. The CDR3 totals 13 residues. The V end lost 10 bases, the J end lost 2 bases, and 13 bases lay between the germline ends. CDR3 region: CATEGESTDTQYF. As DNA, the CDR3 is TGTGCCACCGAAGGGGAATCCACAGATACGCAGTATTTT.

V and J are TRBV15 and TRBJ1-2; D is possibly TRBD1 (6 bases). Trimming shortened V by 4 bases and J by 3 bases, and 12 bases separated the two germline ends. Germline V gives CDR1 LNHNV, CDR2 YYDKDF (reference sequence). This CDR3 is 14 amino acids long. The CDR3 nucleotides read TGTGCCACCAGCACGGGGGGGCCTTACTATGGCTACACCTTC. This translates into CATSTGGPYYGYTF.

The rearrangement uses TRBV6-1 and TRBJ1-5, with 8 positions matching TRBD1. The CDR3 extends over 15 amino acids. Germline CDR1 is MNHNS and CDR2 is SASEGT. Germline trimming cut 10 bases from V and 1 base from J; bases unmatched to any gene: 9. As DNA, the CDR3 is TGTGCCACCAGGGACAGGCGTGAAAGCAATCAGCCCCAGCATTTT. Amino acids: CATRDRRESNQPQHF.

This chain joins TRBV15 and TRBJ2-3; the match to TRBD2 covers 12 bases. With V trimmed by 3 bases and J by 6 bases, 10 bases remained unmatched. The CDR3 has 17 amino acids. Germline-derived CDR1 and CDR2 are LNHNV and YYDKDF (reference sequence). The CDR3: CATSRPASGGGPDTQYF. The CDR3 DNA follows: TGTGCCACCAGCAGGCCCGCTAGCGGGGGGGGCCCCGATACGCAGTATTTT.

This clone showed up just a few times. The CDR3 loop is CASSPRGWEQFF. The CDR3 DNA reads as TGTGCCAGCAGCCCGCGGGGGTGGGAGCAGTTCTTC. This chain links TRBV14 with TRBJ2-1; 7 bases are shared with TRBD2. CDR1 is SGHDN, CDR2 FVKESK, per germline. The CDR3 is made up of 12 amino acids. V lost 4 bases to trimming and J lost 10 bases; unmatched junction nucleotides: 4. Complete variable domain (other parts from reference TRBV14 and TRBJ2-1): EAGVTQFPSHSVIEKGQTVTLRCDPISGHDNLYWYRRVMGKEIKFLLHFVKESKQDESGMPNNRFLAERTGGTYSTLKVQPAELEDSGVYFCASSPRGWEQFFGPGTRLTVL.

The gene calls are TRBV6-6 and TRBJ1-5, with D perhaps matching TRBD1 (5 bases). The CDR3 has 15 residues. V was cut by 2 bases and J by 7 bases, with 15 bases left in between. Germline V gene data show CDR1 as MNHNY and CDR2 as SVGAGI (reference sequence). The CDR3 reads CASSYRDSLGQPQHF. For the CDR3, the DNA is TGTGCCAGCAGTTACCGAGACAGCCTTGGACAGCCCCAGCATTTT.

The chain is built from TRBV7-9 and TRBJ1-1; no definite D call. CDR3 length: 12 residues. Trimming left V 10 bases short and J 3 bases short, with 12 bases between. Germline CDR1 and CDR2: SEHNR and FQNEAQ (reference sequence). In DNA, the CDR3 is TGTGCCATCATAGTACGGGACACTGAAGCTTTCTTT. Its translation: CAIIVRDTEAFF.

The chain is built from TRBV29-1 and TRBJ2-3, with 9 bases matching TRBD1. The length of the CDR3 is 16 residues. Germline V CDR1 and CDR2: SQVTM, ANQGSEA. J was trimmed by 3 bases and V by 3 bases; bases with no gene match: 10. The CDR3 protein is CSVDGGQGFVTDTQYF. CDR3 nucleotides: TGCAGCGTTGATGGGGGACAGGGATTCGTGACAGATACGCAGTATTTT.

The J gene is TRBJ2-3, the V gene TRBV7-9; TRBD2 is a possible D gene (6 bases). This CDR3 region has 15 residues. Trimming pared 7 bases from V and 2 bases from J, leaving 16 bases between. Germline V gene lookup returns CDR1 SEHNR and CDR2 FQNEAQ (reference sequence). The CDR3 DNA is TGTGCCAGCACCCCCCCGGGCGGGGCCACAGATACGCAGTATTTT. It yields the protein CASTPPGGATDTQYF.

V gene TRBV19 combines with J gene TRBJ1-6, with D unclear. The CDR3 loop spans 15 amino acids. Trimming left V 5 bases short and J 0 bases short, with 8 bases between. Looked up from germline, CDR1 is LNHDA and CDR2 is SQIVND (reference sequence). This CDR3 reads CASSSGSSYNSPLHF. The CDR3 DNA reads as TGTGCCAGTAGTTCGGGGTCCTCCTATAATTCACCCCTCCACTTT. The whole variable domain, filled in from reference TRBV19 and TRBJ1-6, reads DGGITQSPKYLFRKEGQNVTLSCEQNLNHDAMYWYRQDPGQGLRLIYYSQIVNDFQKGDIAEGYSVSREKKESFPLTVTSAQKNPTAFYLCASSSGSSYNSPLHFGNGTRLTVT.

This rearrangement joins TRBV5-4 to TRBJ2-2; tentative D call: TRBD2 (6 bases). Germline values: CDR1 SGHNT, CDR2 YYREEE (reference sequence). V shed 4 bases and J shed 5 bases, with 9 bases lying between them. The CDR3 is made up of 13 amino acids. The CDR3 DNA follows: TGTGCCAGCAGCCAGGACTATACCGGGGAGCTGTTTTTT. It specifies CASSQDYTGELFF. The whole variable domain, remainder taken from reference TRBV5-4 and TRBJ2-2, is ETGVTQSPTHLIKTRGQQVTLRCSSQSGHNTVSWYQQALGQGPQFIFQYYREEENGRGNFPPRFSGLQFPNYSSELNVNALELDDSALYLCASSQDYTGELFFGEGSRLTVL.

This clone turned up a few times. V is TRBV13 and J is TRBJ1-1, with 7 bases lining up with TRBD1. The CDR3 runs 18 residues. V lost 1 base to trimming and J lost 2 bases; unmatched junction nucleotides: 13. CDR1 and CDR2 (germline): PRHDT, FYEKMQ (reference sequence). CDR3 sequence reads: CASSLDMGRDSSNTEAFF. The CDR3 coding sequence is TGTGCCAGCAGCTTAGATATGGGTCGGGACAGCTCTAACACTGAAGCTTTCTTT.

This sequence joins TRBV12-5 and TRBJ2-7, with 7 nucleotides matching TRBD1. This CDR3 comprises 13 residues. Trimming at V came to 4 bases and at J to 5 bases, leaving 5 bases not matched to a gene. Germline values: CDR1 LGHNT, CDR2 FRNRAP. This CDR3 reads CASGSTGLNEQYF. The CDR3, as DNA: TGTGCTAGTGGTTCGACAGGGTTGAACGAGCAGTACTTC.

This clone was detected only a few times. The rearrangement joins TRBV9 to TRBJ2-3; 9 bases are shared with TRBD2. Germline loops: CDR1 SGDLS, CDR2 YYNGEE. V dropped 0 bases and J dropped 1; count of bases not matched to a gene: 3. The CDR3 length is 16 residues. CDR3 amino acids: CASSVAGTSRTDTQYF. CDR3 DNA sequence: TGTGCCAGCAGCGTAGCCGGGACTAGCCGCACAGATACGCAGTATTTT.

The chain is built from TRBV7-9 and TRBJ2-3; possible D gene TRBD1, 5 bases. There are 15 residues in the CDR3. From germline, CDR1 is SEHNR and CDR2 FQNEAQ (reference sequence). Trimming stripped 1 base from V and 0 bases from J, with 8 bases between. The CDR3 reads CASSLVRVSTDTQYF. CDR3 nucleotide sequence: TGTGCCAGCAGCTTAGTCAGGGTGAGCACAGATACGCAGTATTTT.

The J gene is TRBJ2-7, the V gene TRBV19; D may be TRBD1 (5 bases). Germline V gene sequence: CDR1 LNHDA, CDR2 SQIVND (reference sequence). Trimming took 6 bases from V and 3 from J, leaving 15 bases between them. The CDR3 covers 14 residues. The CDR3, as DNA: TGTGCCAGTAGACAAGACAGTGAACGCTACGAGCAGTACTTC. Translating gives CASRQDSERYEQYF. Based on the CDR3 plus reference TRBV19 and TRBJ2-7, the full variable domain is DGGITQSPKYLFRKEGQNVTLSCEQNLNHDAMYWYRQDPGQGLRLIYYSQIVNDFQKGDIAEGYSVSREKKESFPLTVTSAQKNPTAFYLCASRQDSERYEQYFGPGTRLTVT.

The V call is TRBV6-5, the J call TRBJ2-7; possible D gene TRBD2, 7 bases. CDR1 is MNHEY, CDR2 SVGAGI, per germline. The CDR3 runs to 15 residues. Deletions cut 6 bases from V and 1 base from J, with 16 bases between. The CDR3 nucleotides read TGTGCCAGCAGCCGCCGGGGGGCTGGATCCTACGAGCAGTACTTC. This sequence encodes CASSRRGAGSYEQYF.